This note documents a single T cell receptor (beta chain) sequence. This clone was seen more than once but under ten times. Its specific antigen is unknown. No much larger clonotype is one base removed from it; base qualities were not supplied. The intended sense of this specimen's treatment or condition label: some 19 received Ad26.COV2.S at low or high dose, single or two shots; about 5 received placebo; per-sample allocation not given. For vaccine and placebo recipients, repertoires were sequenced using samples collected on day 63 after the first injection. In Cohort 1b, about 27 adults aged 18-55 years were enrolled at a single site in Boston, USA, between 29 July and 7 August 2020. Ad26.COV2.S was a replication-incompetent adenovirus type 26 vector expressing a prefusion-stabilized SARS-CoV-2 spike protein from the original Wuhan strain. This sample stems from a study of Ad26.COV2.S vaccination and SARS-CoV-2 variants (dated by TCRdb to the early 2020s). Describing the broader study: Vaccine-arm donors came from COV1001, a multicentre, randomized, double-blind, placebo-controlled phase I-IIa trial of Ad26.COV2.S in healthy adults. Ad26.COV2.S was administered intramuscularly at 5 x 10^10 or 1 x 10^11 viral particles, either as a single shot or as two shots given 56 days apart. TCRbeta repertoire sequencing was used to assess the specificity and breadth of SARS-CoV-2-reactive T cell receptors after Ad26.COV2.S vaccination. The TCR-sequenced set comprised approximately 32 samples: approximately 19 Ad26.COV2.S vaccine recipients, 5 placebo recipients and 8 SARS-CoV-2 convalescent individuals. Participants in the trial were split at random into five groups of five each, receiving low-dose or high-dose Ad26.COV2.S once or twice, or else placebo on both occasions. Throughout the experiments and outcome assessment, investigators stayed blinded to trial group allocation.

The immunoSEQ Assay was the method used to sequence TCRbeta CDR3 regions. After extraction, genomic DNA underwent amplification by bias-controlled multiplex PCR, followed by high-throughput sequencing. Under the source paper's analysis protocol: To quantify the absolute abundance of every unique TCRbeta CDR3 region, sequences were collapsed and filtered. Usable DNA was measured by amplifying reference genes present in all nucleated cells, and TCRbeta template counts were normalized to that usable DNA to estimate T cell fraction. Repertoire TCRs were annotated as SARS-CoV-2-specific when V gene, CDR3 amino acid sequence and J gene were exactly matched to a known reactive TCR set. MIRA supplied the reference SARS-CoV-2 TCR set, which was filtered for enrichment in COVID-19-positive ImmuneCODE repertoires so that public or cross-reactive TCRs were removed. Using the MIRA antigens, annotated TCRs were further analysed by specific ORF or by position within an ORF. Breadth was defined as the number of annotated unique rearrangements divided by the total number of unique productive rearrangements, and depth was defined as the summed frequency of the annotated unique rearrangements. Group comparisons of TCR breadth used two-sided Wilcoxon rank-sum tests. This is the immuneACCESS table as TCRdb keeps it, with only in-frame sequences that have V and J called. A part of the clones is gone; compared with another copy, unresolved V genes explain less than half, and the rest is unexplained. V and J calls and clone size are those listed in that table; D and trimming were worked out from the DNA. Here the sample has approximately 450,000 clones; around 90% occur a single time. The top ten clonotypes cover about 12% of the sample.

What the work shows at the level of the full study, not this receptor alone: The authors noted that the TCR breadth and depth analyses may have underestimated total T cell responses. Vaccine and placebo recipients had similar non-spike TCR breadth, a finding consistent with the vaccine containing only spike. Higher spike-specific TCR breadth was observed in Ad26.COV2.S recipients than in placebo recipients (P = 0.0014). Substantial breadth of spike-specific CD8+ and CD4+ T cell responses was reported after vaccination. The study lacked the statistical power to compare responses across vaccine doses or regimens.

V and J lose 0 bases and 8 bases, and a span of 13 bases separates them. For CDR1 and CDR2, the germline V gene (reference sequence) lists GTSNPN and SVGIG. Measured from the cysteine to the phenylalanine, the CDR3 is 13 residues long. This entry keeps only the CDR3 DNA: 39 bases, framed from base 1. The source was peripheral blood, collected in a trial of Ad26.COV2.S vaccine versus placebo. The rearrangement joined TRBV30 to TRBJ1-2; TRBD1 is possibly the D segment (5 matching bases). This receptor was obtained from a person aged 18 to 59 who received the Ad26.COV2.S COVID-19 vaccine or a placebo. The encoded CDR3 is CAWSVQTGQGYTF. The nucleotide sequence is TGTGCCTGGAGTGTACAGACGGGGCAGGGCTACACCTTC.